A selection of T cell receptor beta chains follows, all from one sample in a study of shared clonotypes between healthy human individuals. Produced via immunoSEQ multiplex PCR; TCRdb's table is partial and in-frame only. Among over a million clones listed, about 75% were seen once. Sequencing was performed on memory CD4+ T cells sorted from blood. The receptor set was obtained from a man younger than 30 in good health. CDR3s include the opening cysteine and the closing phenylalanine or tryptophan. The D gene is left open where the match is weak. Clone size appears in some rows only: once, few, many, or a class for an expanded clone.

cdr3_aa: CASSQVSGGPGTGELFF
cdr3_nt: TGTGCCAGCAGCCAAGTAAGCGGGGGGCCGGGAACCGGGGAGCTGTTTTTT
clone_size: -
v_call: TRBV14
d_call: TRBD2
j_call: TRBJ2-2

cdr3_aa: CASGSRPLLDEQYF
cdr3_nt: TGTGCTAGTGGTTCAAGACCCCTTCTGGACGAGCAGTACTTC
clone_size: few
v_call: TRBV12-5
d_call: -
j_call: TRBJ2-7

cdr3_aa: CASSPSGSGSSYEQYF
cdr3_nt: TGTGCCAGCAGTCCCTCGGGGAGCGGGAGTTCCTACGAGCAGTACTTC
clone_size: -
v_call: TRBV6-6
d_call: TRBD2
j_call: TRBJ2-7

cdr3_aa: CASSRIAGVSGEQYF
cdr3_nt: TGTGCCAGCAGCCGCATCGCGGGAGTTTCCGGCGAGCAGTACTTC
clone_size: -
v_call: TRBV7-2
d_call: TRBD2
j_call: TRBJ2-7

cdr3_aa: CASSLDGPYGYTF
cdr3_nt: TGTGCCAGCAGCTTAGACGGCCCCTATGGCTACACCTTC
clone_size: -
v_call: TRBV7-9
d_call: -
j_call: TRBJ1-2

cdr3_aa: CASSPKNQETQYF
cdr3_nt: TGTGCCAGCTCACCTAAGAACCAAGAGACCCAGTACTTC
clone_size: -
v_call: TRBV18
d_call: -
j_call: TRBJ2-5

cdr3_aa: CASKRGREGGYTF
cdr3_nt: TGTGCCAGCAAACGCGGCCGGGAGGGAGGCTACACCTTC
clone_size: few
v_call: TRBV6-5
d_call: -
j_call: TRBJ1-2

cdr3_aa: CASSVRATQYF
cdr3_nt: TGTGCCAGCAGCGTCAGAGCGACCCAGTACTTC
clone_size: -
v_call: TRBV28
d_call: -
j_call: TRBJ2-5

cdr3_aa: CASSLGGRAEAFF
cdr3_nt: TGCGCCAGCAGCTTGGGCGGAAGGGCTGAAGCTTTCTTT
clone_size: -
v_call: TRBV5-1
d_call: -
j_call: TRBJ1-1

cdr3_aa: CASSLRSQKETQYF
cdr3_nt: TGTGCCAGCAGTTTAAGGTCTCAGAAAGAGACCCAGTACTTC
clone_size: -
v_call: TRBV7-3
d_call: -
j_call: TRBJ2-5

cdr3_aa: CSVRGTSRSTDTQYF
cdr3_nt: TGCAGCGTTCGAGGGACTAGCAGGAGCACAGATACGCAGTATTTT
clone_size: -
v_call: TRBV29-1
d_call: TRBD2
j_call: TRBJ2-3

cdr3_aa: CASSSPTSGSYEQFF
cdr3_nt: TGTGCCAGCAGCTCCCCAACTAGCGGGAGTTATGAGCAGTTCTTC
clone_size: -
v_call: TRBV9
d_call: TRBD2
j_call: TRBJ2-1

cdr3_aa: CASSQEEAGGYNEQFF
cdr3_nt: TGCGCCAGCAGCCAAGAGGAAGCGGGGGGATACAATGAGCAGTTCTTC
clone_size: -
v_call: TRBV4-1
d_call: TRBD2
j_call: TRBJ2-1

cdr3_aa: CASSPQGLVGNTIYF
cdr3_nt: TGTGCCAGCAGTCCACAGGGGTTGGTTGGAAACACCATATATTTT
clone_size: -
v_call: TRBV27
d_call: TRBD1
j_call: TRBJ1-3

cdr3_aa: CASSSISGYNEQFF
cdr3_nt: TGTGCCAGCAGCTCCATTAGCGGATACAATGAGCAGTTCTTC
clone_size: -
v_call: TRBV11-2
d_call: -
j_call: TRBJ2-1

cdr3_aa: CAISAGTNYGYTF
cdr3_nt: TGTGCCATCAGTGCAGGCACTAACTATGGCTACACCTTC
clone_size: -
v_call: TRBV10-3
d_call: -
j_call: TRBJ1-2

cdr3_aa: CASPRDMGNTGELFF
cdr3_nt: TGTGCCAGCCCCCGGGACATGGGAAACACCGGGGAGCTGTTTTTT
clone_size: -
v_call: TRBV18
d_call: -
j_call: TRBJ2-2

cdr3_aa: CASSLEGQANSGNTIYF
cdr3_nt: TGCGCCAGCAGCTTAGAGGGACAGGCGAACTCTGGAAACACCATATATTTT
clone_size: -
v_call: TRBV5-1
d_call: TRBD1
j_call: TRBJ1-3

cdr3_aa: CASRQDRSFNQPQHF
cdr3_nt: TGTGCCAGCAGACAGGACAGATCGTTCAATCAGCCCCAGCATTTT
clone_size: -
v_call: TRBV2
d_call: -
j_call: TRBJ1-5

cdr3_aa: CASSLAGIQPQHF
cdr3_nt: TGTGCCAGCAGCTTAGCCGGGATCCAGCCCCAGCATTTT
clone_size: -
v_call: TRBV7-2
d_call: -
j_call: TRBJ1-5

cdr3_aa: CATSRGQGAMNTEAFF
cdr3_nt: TGTGCCACCAGCAGGGGACAGGGGGCTATGAACACTGAAGCTTTCTTT
clone_size: few
v_call: TRBV15
d_call: TRBD1
j_call: TRBJ1-1

cdr3_aa: CASSQARTVDEKLFF
cdr3_nt: TGTGCCAGCAGCCAAGCCCGGACAGTAGACGAAAAACTGTTTTTT
clone_size: -
v_call: TRBV4-2
d_call: -
j_call: TRBJ1-4

cdr3_aa: CASSVGQETNSPLHF
cdr3_nt: TGTGCCAGCAGCGTCGGACAGGAGACTAATTCACCCCTCCACTTT
clone_size: -
v_call: TRBV9
d_call: TRBD1
j_call: TRBJ1-6

cdr3_aa: CASTSPGTGELFF
cdr3_nt: TGTGCCAGCACCTCTCCGGGGACCGGGGAGCTGTTTTTT
clone_size: -
v_call: TRBV6-5
d_call: -
j_call: TRBJ2-2

cdr3_aa: CSGGQPNTEAFF
cdr3_nt: TGCAGCGGTGGACAGCCGAACACTGAAGCTTTCTTT
clone_size: -
v_call: TRBV29-1
d_call: -
j_call: TRBJ1-1

cdr3_aa: CASSPGQKVNTGELFF
cdr3_nt: TGTGCCAGCAGCCCTGGACAGAAGGTGAACACCGGGGAGCTGTTTTTT
clone_size: once
v_call: TRBV7-9
d_call: -
j_call: TRBJ2-2

cdr3_aa: CASSAKSGSTDTQYF
cdr3_nt: TGTGCCAGCAGTGCTAAGTCAGGCAGCACAGATACGCAGTATTTT
clone_size: -
v_call: TRBV2
d_call: -
j_call: TRBJ2-3

cdr3_aa: CASSITGFAEAFF
cdr3_nt: TGTGCCAGCAGCATTACAGGGTTCGCTGAAGCTTTCTTT
clone_size: few
v_call: TRBV5-6
d_call: -
j_call: TRBJ1-1

cdr3_aa: CASSRLTTSGSGNEQFF
cdr3_nt: TGCGCCAGCAGCCGATTAACTACTAGCGGGAGTGGTAATGAGCAGTTCTTC
clone_size: many
v_call: TRBV4-1
d_call: TRBD2
j_call: TRBJ2-1

cdr3_aa: CASSLVQGAYEQYF
cdr3_nt: TGCGCCAGCAGCTTGGTACAGGGAGCCTACGAGCAGTACTTC
clone_size: -
v_call: TRBV5-1
d_call: -
j_call: TRBJ2-7

cdr3_aa: CASSLDSYSNQPQHF
cdr3_nt: TGCGCCAGCAGCTTGGACAGTTATAGCAATCAGCCCCAGCATTTT
clone_size: -
v_call: TRBV5-1
d_call: -
j_call: TRBJ1-5

cdr3_aa: CAGSGGGSGLDGYTF
cdr3_nt: TGTGCCGGGAGTGGGGGGGGATCTGGTCTGGATGGCTACACCTTC
clone_size: -
v_call: TRBV2
d_call: -
j_call: TRBJ1-2

cdr3_aa: CASSDRSGETQYF
cdr3_nt: TGTGCCAGTAGTGACCGATCCGGGGAGACCCAGTACTTC
clone_size: -
v_call: TRBV19
d_call: -
j_call: TRBJ2-5

cdr3_aa: CATAGGTRTGNTIYF
cdr3_nt: TGTGCCACCGCCGGTGGGACCAGAACTGGAAACACCATATATTTT
clone_size: -
v_call: TRBV28
d_call: -
j_call: TRBJ1-3

cdr3_aa: CASSSKDSNYGYTF
cdr3_nt: TGTGCCAGCAGCTCCAAGGACAGTAACTATGGCTACACCTTC
clone_size: -
v_call: TRBV5-6
d_call: -
j_call: TRBJ1-2

cdr3_aa: CATADRAHEQYF
cdr3_nt: TGTGCCACCGCGGACAGGGCCCACGAGCAGTACTTC
clone_size: -
v_call: TRBV30
d_call: TRBD1
j_call: TRBJ2-7

cdr3_aa: CARESGTETQGYTF
cdr3_nt: TGTGCCAGGGAATCCGGGACGGAGACGCAGGGCTACACCTTC
clone_size: -
v_call: TRBV6-5
d_call: -
j_call: TRBJ1-2

cdr3_aa: CASRLLGNQPQHF
cdr3_nt: TGTGCCAGCAGGCTCCTGGGGAATCAGCCCCAGCATTTT
clone_size: few
v_call: TRBV2
d_call: -
j_call: TRBJ1-5

cdr3_aa: CASSDPTGPLGQYF
cdr3_nt: TGCGCCAGCAGTGACCCCACAGGCCCACTTGGGCAGTACTTC
clone_size: -
v_call: TRBV4-1
d_call: -
j_call: TRBJ2-7

cdr3_aa: CASSQARRETQYF
cdr3_nt: TGTGCCAGCAGCCAAGCTCGCAGAGAGACCCAGTACTTC
clone_size: few
v_call: TRBV14
d_call: -
j_call: TRBJ2-5

cdr3_aa: CASSLTRGYYGYTF
cdr3_nt: TGTGCCAGCAGCTTAACCAGGGGGTACTATGGCTACACCTTC
clone_size: few
v_call: TRBV7-2
d_call: TRBD1
j_call: TRBJ1-2

cdr3_aa: CASSLSGEVAGELFF
cdr3_nt: TGTGCCAGCAGCCTCTCGGGGGAGGTGGCCGGGGAGCTGTTTTTT
clone_size: -
v_call: TRBV5-4
d_call: -
j_call: TRBJ2-2

cdr3_aa: CASSPHTGVYSPLHF
cdr3_nt: TGTGCCAGCAGTCCCCACACAGGGGTATACTCACCCCTCCACTTT
clone_size: -
v_call: TRBV7-2
d_call: TRBD1
j_call: TRBJ1-6

cdr3_aa: CASSPGTSEAFF
cdr3_nt: TGTGCCAGCAGTCCGGGGACATCTGAAGCTTTCTTT
clone_size: -
v_call: TRBV27
d_call: -
j_call: TRBJ1-1

cdr3_aa: CASTEAETQYF
cdr3_nt: TGTGCCAGCACTGAAGCAGAGACCCAGTACTTC
clone_size: -
v_call: TRBV7-9
d_call: -
j_call: TRBJ2-5

cdr3_aa: CASSFGGSANTGELFF
cdr3_nt: TGTGCCAGCAGCTTCGGGGGCTCTGCGAACACCGGGGAGCTGTTTTTT
clone_size: -
v_call: TRBV7-2
d_call: -
j_call: TRBJ2-2

cdr3_aa: CASSVWGLLNTEAFF
cdr3_nt: TGTGCCAGCAGTGTGTGGGGGCTCTTGAACACTGAAGCTTTCTTT
clone_size: -
v_call: TRBV2
d_call: -
j_call: TRBJ1-1

cdr3_aa: CASSPLAGGQDEQFF
cdr3_nt: TGTGCCAGCAGCCCCCTGGCGGGGGGGCAGGATGAGCAGTTCTTC
clone_size: many
v_call: TRBV7-3
d_call: TRBD2
j_call: TRBJ2-1

cdr3_aa: CASSGAAHNSPLHF
cdr3_nt: TGTGCCAGCTCAGGGGCAGCCCATAATTCACCCCTCCACTTT
clone_size: -
v_call: TRBV28
d_call: -
j_call: TRBJ1-6

cdr3_aa: CAIRGPGLAQNEQFF
cdr3_nt: TGTGCCATCAGAGGACCGGGACTAGCTCAAAATGAGCAGTTCTTC
clone_size: -
v_call: TRBV10-3
d_call: TRBD2
j_call: TRBJ2-1

cdr3_aa: CASRDGRQGAHAEAFF
cdr3_nt: TGTGCCAGCAGAGACGGGCGCCAGGGGGCGCACGCTGAAGCTTTCTTT
clone_size: once
v_call: TRBV11-2
d_call: TRBD1
j_call: TRBJ1-1

cdr3_aa: CASTEGPGRGGPSGNTIYF
cdr3_nt: TGCGCCAGCACCGAAGGACCTGGGAGAGGGGGACCCTCTGGAAACACCATATATTTT
clone_size: few
v_call: TRBV10-1
d_call: -
j_call: TRBJ1-3

cdr3_aa: CASSVAEGSYNEQFF
cdr3_nt: TGTGCCAGCAGCGTAGCTGAGGGGTCCTACAATGAGCAGTTCTTC
clone_size: -
v_call: TRBV9
d_call: -
j_call: TRBJ2-1

cdr3_aa: CASRHTGGSYEQYF
cdr3_nt: TGCGCCAGCAGGCATACAGGGGGAAGCTACGAGCAGTACTTC
clone_size: -
v_call: TRBV5-1
d_call: TRBD1
j_call: TRBJ2-7

cdr3_aa: CASSLWQDVVTEAFF
cdr3_nt: TGTGCCAGCAGCTTGTGGCAGGATGTGGTCACTGAAGCTTTCTTT
clone_size: -
v_call: TRBV5-5
d_call: -
j_call: TRBJ1-1